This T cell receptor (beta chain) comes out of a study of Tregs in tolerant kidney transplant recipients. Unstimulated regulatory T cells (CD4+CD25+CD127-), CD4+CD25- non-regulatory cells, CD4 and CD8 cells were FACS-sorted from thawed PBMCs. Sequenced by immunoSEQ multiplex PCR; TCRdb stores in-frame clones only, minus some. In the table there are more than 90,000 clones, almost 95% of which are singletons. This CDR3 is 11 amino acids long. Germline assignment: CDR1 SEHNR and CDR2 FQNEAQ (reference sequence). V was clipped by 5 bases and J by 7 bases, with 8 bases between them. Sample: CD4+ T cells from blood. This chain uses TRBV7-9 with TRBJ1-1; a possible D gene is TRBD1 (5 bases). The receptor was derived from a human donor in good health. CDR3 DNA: TGTGCCAGCAGCCTAGGGGTTGAAGCTTTCTTT. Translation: CASSLGVEAFF.